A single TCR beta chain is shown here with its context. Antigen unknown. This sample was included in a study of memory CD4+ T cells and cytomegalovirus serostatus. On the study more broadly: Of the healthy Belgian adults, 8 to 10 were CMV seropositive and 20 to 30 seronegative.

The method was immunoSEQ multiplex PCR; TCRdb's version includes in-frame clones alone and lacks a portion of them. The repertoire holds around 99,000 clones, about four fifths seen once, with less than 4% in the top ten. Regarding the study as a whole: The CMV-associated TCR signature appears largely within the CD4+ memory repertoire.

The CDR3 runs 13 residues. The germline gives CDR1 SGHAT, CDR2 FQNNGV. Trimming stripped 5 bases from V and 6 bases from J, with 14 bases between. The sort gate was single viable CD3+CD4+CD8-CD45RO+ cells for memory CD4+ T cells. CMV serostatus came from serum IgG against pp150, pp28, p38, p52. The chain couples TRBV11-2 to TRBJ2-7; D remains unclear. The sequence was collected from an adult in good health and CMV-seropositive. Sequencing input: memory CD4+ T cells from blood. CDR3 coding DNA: TGTGCCAGCAGCCCTGGTTCATCGGGCGAGCAGTACTTC. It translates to CASSPGSSGEQYF.